The entry that follows covers one T cell receptor beta chain sequence. In its sample, this clonotype was seen a few times. Its binding antigen is unknown. Within one base of it there is no much larger clone, and no base qualities were kept. The sample originates from a study of vaccination and CD4 T cells after COVID-19 (dated by TCRdb to between 2021 and 2023). Study-wide context: Every convalescent patient had a positive nasal swab PCR test for SARS-CoV-2, with mild disease in roughly nine patients and severe disease in one. The convalescent cohort comprised six males and four females, including two Hispanic individuals, seven Caucasians, two Asians and one multiracial person. Participants received two doses of either the Pfizer-BioNTech BNT162b2 vaccine (n=8) or the Moderna mRNA-1273 vaccine (n=2). Post-COVID blood samples were collected from convalescent patients a median of around 100 days after diagnosis, with a range of roughly 30 to 170 days. Post-vaccine blood samples were taken a median of around 70 days after the second vaccine dose, with a range of roughly 13 to 250 days. The cultures were stimulated with overlapping spike peptide pools from SARS-CoV-2 and from the common cold coronaviruses HCoV-NL63, HCoV-OC43 and HCoV-229E. Control cultures received a CEFX viral epitope pool as the positive control, an HIV-1 Nef peptide pool as the negative control, or no peptide. In roughly nine COVID-19 convalescent patients and a handful of infection-naive healthy vaccine recipients, the spike-specific CD4+ TCR repertoire before mRNA vaccination was compared with the repertoire after mRNA vaccination.

Results and caveats for the whole study, not just this receptor: The median count of SARS-CoV-2-reactive clonotypes went up from about 23 after infection to roughly 38 after vaccination, although the change was not significant. In convalescent patients, a median approximately 86% of post-vaccine SARS-CoV-2-reactive clones were detected only after vaccination, and vaccine-specific priming was suggested by this finding. The number of convalescent patients in the study was relatively small, and the study did not examine early timepoints following natural infection. Of the vaccine-specific clones in convalescent patients, 304 of 307, or nearly all, reacted only to SARS-CoV-2 spike and did not cross-react with common cold coronaviruses.

The treatment or condition label corresponds to: roughly 10-day PBMC culture with coronavirus spike peptide pools or control peptides (ViraFEST assay). The ViraFEST assay was used in the study, in which antigen-specific T cells were expanded with peptide pools and expanded clonotypes were subsequently identified by TCR sequencing. The convalescent patients' positive SARS-CoV-2 PCR tests were from March to December 2020, which was before the Alpha, Beta and Delta variants emerged in the United States. PBMCs were cultured at about 2 million per well in IMDM supplemented with roughly 5% human AB serum and 8.5 to 10 IU/ml IL-2, with around 10 ug/ml peptide pools added. On days 3 and 7, half of the culture medium was replaced with fresh IL-2-containing medium. Once the cells had been in culture for around ten days, the EasySep CD4+ T cell isolation kit was used to isolate CD4+ T cells by negative selection. Ficoll-Paque Plus gradient centrifugation was used to isolate PBMCs from whole blood, and the isolated PBMCs were then either used fresh or cryopreserved at -140C. Each culture condition was generally run in triplicate wells.

Libraries were built with PCR. DNA from cultured CD4+ T cells was subjected to TCR sequencing with the Oncomine TCR Beta short-read assay at the Johns Hopkins FTIC core. The QIAamp micro DNA kit was used to extract genomic DNA from the cultured CD4+ T cells. Oncomine TCR Beta libraries made from cultured CD4+ T cells were pooled using unique dual indexes and sequenced on an Illumina iSeq 100. The study's own analysis went as follows. Non-productive sequences were removed, and CDR3s that did not start with C, did not end with F or W, or were shorter than 7 amino acids were discarded. The MANAFEST web application was used to identify antigen-specific clonotypes by comparing peptide-stimulated wells against reference wells and other culture wells. Positive clones required FDR below 0.05, an odds ratio above 5, and productive frequency above 0.1% in at least two of three replicate wells. A clonotype was classed as cross-reactive if the clonotype showed significant expansion both in SARS-CoV-2 spike wells and in at least one common cold coronavirus spike condition. Using R version 3.6.1, CDR3 homology was evaluated through Levenshtein distances (stringdist) along with unrooted phylogenetic trees (ape). TCRdb ran its own pipeline on the public reads, namely fastp trimming at Q25 and MiXCR clone calling, and kept in-frame beta chains. Identical CDR3 protein sequences are pooled into one entry, listed with their most common genes and DNA. The V and J calls shown here were made by TCRdb, not taken from the authors' results. This sample is represented by some 18,000 distinct CDR3 sequences; roughly 50% of them were singletons. The ten largest clones take up about 10% of the sample.

The sequenced sample was CD4+ T cells from blood, cultured in vitro, obtained before SARS-CoV-2 vaccination. The sequence was obtained from a human donor who had recovered from COVID-19.

The CDR3 has the sequence CSARASGPQETQYF. The DNA reads TGCAGTGCTAGAGCTAGCGGGCCCCAAGAGACCCAGTACTTC. This chain joins TRBV20-1 to TRBJ2-5; a stretch of 8 junction bases matches TRBD2. The junction shows trimming of 1 base on V and 1 base on J, and the gene matches do not reach 2 bases of it. CDR1 and CDR2 are read off the germline V gene (reference sequence) as DFQATT and SNEGSKA. From its cysteine to its phenylalanine, the CDR3 spans 14 amino acids. Of the read, only the CDR3 DNA is kept; its 42 bases are in frame from base 1.